Below are 5 T cell receptor beta chains sequenced from a single sample in a study of shared clonotypes between healthy human individuals. Cells designated naive CD8 were CD45RO-negative and were positively selected for CCR7, with terminally differentiated effector memory CD45RA+ cells excluded. The assay was immunoSEQ multiplex PCR, and TCRdb's table has in-frame clones only and misses some. Found here are some 2,100,000 clones, about 92% of them singletons; the top ten hold more than 1.5%. The sample consisted of naive CD8+ T cells from PBMCs. These receptors all stem from a man between 18 and 29 years old in good health. Some clones in this sample may be carry-over from other donors' samples.

This sequence joins TRBV10-1 and TRBJ2-5; D uncertain. V lost 8 bases, J lost 1 base, and 17 bases lay in between. This CDR3 has 15 amino acids. Germline CDR1 reads WNHNN; CDR2 reads SYGVQD (reference sequence). The CDR3 DNA is TGCGCCAGCTTCCCCATATCCGGGTCCCAAGAGACCCAGTACTTC. As protein: CASFPISGSQETQYF.

The rearrangement joins TRBV5-6 to TRBJ1-2; possible D gene TRBD1, 5 bases. There are 16 residues in the CDR3. Per the germline V gene, CDR1 is SGHDT and CDR2 is YYEEEE. V lost 0 bases, J lost 4 bases, and 16 bases lay in between. The DNA for the CDR3 is TGTGCCAGCAGCTTGGGGACGAGGGGCCACCCCTATGGCTACACCTTC. Encoded protein: CASSLGTRGHPYGYTF.

This chain connects TRBV4-1 to TRBJ2-7; D may be TRBD1 (6 bases). V was shortened by 2 bases and J by 3 bases, with 14 bases between the two germline ends. This CDR3 is 15 amino acids long. Germline loops: CDR1 MGHRA, CDR2 YSYEKL. In DNA, the CDR3 is TGCGCCAGCAGCCAATTCGGCCCGGGACACTACGAGCAGTACTTC. This gives the protein CASSQFGPGHYEQYF.

With respect to this clone: The sample has other DNA sequences that encode this CDR3 too. The rearrangement uses TRBV6-1 and TRBJ2-7; possibly TRBD2 for D (5 bases). The CDR3 sequence is 13 residues long. Germline CDR1 MNHNS, CDR2 SASEGT. V lost 2 bases, J lost 3 bases, and 8 bases lay in between. CDR3 region: CASSERLIYEQYF. The CDR3 nucleotides are TGTGCCAGCAGTGAAAGACTAATCTACGAGCAGTACTTC.

This clone showed up just once. The chain recombines TRBV7-9 with TRBJ1-2; no clear D. Germline V gene data show CDR1 as SEHNR and CDR2 as FQNEAQ (reference sequence). The CDR3 is 12 residues long. Trimming removed 3 bases from V and 5 bases from J, with 7 bases in between. CDR3 DNA: TGTGCCAGCAGCTTCGATGAGTATGGCTACACCTTC. Translation gives CASSFDEYGYTF.